The entry below describes one T cell receptor (beta chain). What it recognizes is unknown. The entry originates in a study of T cells in Graves' hyperthyroidism and ophthalmopathy. Whole-study findings and limits: Before onset, ophthalmopathy was predicted by the model a median 6.5 months earlier.

Disease duration under 2 months; hyperthyroidism patients were aged 18 to 65. Patients were excluded for uncontrolled infection, other autoimmune disease, pregnancy or lactation. Orbital computed tomography, thyroid ultrasound, serum thyroxine and TRAb, and clinical symptoms together informed the diagnoses. TCR beta CDR3 regions were amplified from RNA. Initially, a first-round RT-PCR of the TCR CDR3 employed the HTBI primer set. MiXCR, applied by TCRdb to the multiplex PCR reads, yields one record per CDR3 protein. In the table there are roughly 580,000 distinct CDR3 sequences, approximately 44% of which are singletons. Germline V gene lookup returns CDR1 ENHRY and CDR2 SYGVKD. There are 12 residues in the CDR3. The J segment lost 5 bases and the V segment lost 6 bases, leaving 1 base of the junction unmatched.

The chain has TRBV10-3 and TRBJ1-2, with 9 bases that match TRBD1. The sequenced material came from peripheral blood or thyroid tissue (not recorded which). The TCR comes from a woman aged 18-35 years with Graves' hyperthyroidism. The CDR3: CAIRGTGYGYTF. The CDR3 DNA sequence: TGTGCCATCAGGGGGACAGGGTATGGCTACACCTTC.